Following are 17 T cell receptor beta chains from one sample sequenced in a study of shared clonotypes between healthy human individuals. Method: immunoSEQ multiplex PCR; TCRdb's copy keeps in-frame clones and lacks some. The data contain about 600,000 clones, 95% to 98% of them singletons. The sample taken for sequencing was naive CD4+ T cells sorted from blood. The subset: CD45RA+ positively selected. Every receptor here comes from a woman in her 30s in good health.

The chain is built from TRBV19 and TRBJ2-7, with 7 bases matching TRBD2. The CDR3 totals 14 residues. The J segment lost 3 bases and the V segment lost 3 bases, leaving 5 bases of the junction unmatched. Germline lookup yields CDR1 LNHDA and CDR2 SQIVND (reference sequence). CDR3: CASSIVLADYEQYF. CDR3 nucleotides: TGTGCCAGTAGTATCGTCCTAGCGGACTACGAGCAGTACTTC.

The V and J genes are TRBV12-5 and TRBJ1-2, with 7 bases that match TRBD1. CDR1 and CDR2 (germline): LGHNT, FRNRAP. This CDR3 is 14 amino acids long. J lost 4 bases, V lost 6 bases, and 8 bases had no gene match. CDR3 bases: TGTGCTAGTGGGGTGAGGGGGCCAAGCTATGGCTACACCTTC. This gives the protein CASGVRGPSYGYTF.

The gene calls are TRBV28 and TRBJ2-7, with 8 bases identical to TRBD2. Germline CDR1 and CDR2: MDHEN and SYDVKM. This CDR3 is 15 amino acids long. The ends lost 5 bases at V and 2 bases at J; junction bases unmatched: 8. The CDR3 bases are TGTGCCAGCAGTGATGTAGCGGGACCCCCCTACGAGCAGTACTTC. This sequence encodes CASSDVAGPPYEQYF.

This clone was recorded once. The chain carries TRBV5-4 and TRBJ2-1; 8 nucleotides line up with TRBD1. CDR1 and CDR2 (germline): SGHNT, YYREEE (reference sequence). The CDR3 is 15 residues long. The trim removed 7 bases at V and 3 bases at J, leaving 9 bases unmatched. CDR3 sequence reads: CASGTGTGVYNEQFF. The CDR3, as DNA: TGTGCCAGCGGGACCGGGACAGGAGTCTACAATGAGCAGTTCTTC.

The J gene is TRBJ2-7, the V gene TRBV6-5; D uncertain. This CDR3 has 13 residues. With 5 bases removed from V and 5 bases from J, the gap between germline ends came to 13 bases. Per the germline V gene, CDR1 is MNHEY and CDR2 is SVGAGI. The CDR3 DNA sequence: TGTGCCAGCAGTGAAATACGGTCCCACGAGCAGTACTTC. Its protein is CASSEIRSHEQYF.

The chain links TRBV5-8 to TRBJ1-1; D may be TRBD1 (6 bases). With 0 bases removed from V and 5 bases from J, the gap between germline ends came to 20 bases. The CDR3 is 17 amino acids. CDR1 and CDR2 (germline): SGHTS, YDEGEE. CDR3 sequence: CASSLAGQSVVRTEAFF. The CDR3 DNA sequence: TGTGCCAGCAGCTTGGCCGGACAGTCAGTGGTAAGAACTGAAGCTTTCTTT.

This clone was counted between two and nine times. CDR3: CASSEVLEAFF. The CDR3 DNA reads TGTGCCAGCAGTGAAGTTCTTGAAGCTTTCTTT. The rearrangement links TRBV2 to TRBJ1-1; no clear D. Germline CDR1 reads SNHLY; CDR2 reads FYNNEI. There are 11 residues in the CDR3. With 1 base removed from V and 7 bases from J, the gap between germline ends came to 4 bases.

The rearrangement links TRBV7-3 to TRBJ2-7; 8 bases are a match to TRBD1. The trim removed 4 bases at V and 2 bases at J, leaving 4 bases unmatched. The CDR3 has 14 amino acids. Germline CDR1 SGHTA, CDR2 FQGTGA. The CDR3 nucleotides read TGTGCCAGCAGCTGGACAGGGAATACCTACGAGCAGTACTTC. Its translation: CASSWTGNTYEQYF.

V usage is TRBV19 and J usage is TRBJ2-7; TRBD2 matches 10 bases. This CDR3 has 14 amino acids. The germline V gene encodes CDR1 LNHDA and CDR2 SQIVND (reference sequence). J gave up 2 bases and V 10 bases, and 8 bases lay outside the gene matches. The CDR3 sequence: CATRRLAGAYEQYF. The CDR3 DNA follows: TGTGCCACCAGGAGGCTAGCGGGAGCCTACGAGCAGTACTTC.

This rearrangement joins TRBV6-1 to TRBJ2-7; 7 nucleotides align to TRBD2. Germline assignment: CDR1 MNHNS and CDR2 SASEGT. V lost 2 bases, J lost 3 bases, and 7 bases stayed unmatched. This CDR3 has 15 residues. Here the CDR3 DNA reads TGTGCCAGCAGTGAAAGCCTAGCGGCCAACTACGAGCAGTACTTC. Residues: CASSESLAANYEQYF.

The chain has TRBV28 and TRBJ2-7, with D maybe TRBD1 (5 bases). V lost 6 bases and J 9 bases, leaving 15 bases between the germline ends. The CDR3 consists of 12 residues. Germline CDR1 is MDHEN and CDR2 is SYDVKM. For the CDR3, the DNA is TGTGCCAGCAGACGTACAGGTTTAGGGCAGTACTTC. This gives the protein CASRRTGLGQYF.

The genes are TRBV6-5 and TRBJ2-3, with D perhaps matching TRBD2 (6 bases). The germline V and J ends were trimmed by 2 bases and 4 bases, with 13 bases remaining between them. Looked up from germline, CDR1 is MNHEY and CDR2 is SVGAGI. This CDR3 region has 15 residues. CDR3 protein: CASSYRQGLADTQYF. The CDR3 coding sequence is TGTGCCAGCAGTTACCGGCAGGGACTCGCAGATACGCAGTATTTT.

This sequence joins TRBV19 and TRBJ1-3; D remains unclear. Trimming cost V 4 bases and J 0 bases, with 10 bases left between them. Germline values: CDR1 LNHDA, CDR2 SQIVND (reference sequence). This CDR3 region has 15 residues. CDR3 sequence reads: CASSNGYHSGNTIYF. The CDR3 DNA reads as TGTGCCAGTAGTAACGGCTACCACTCTGGAAACACCATATATTTT.

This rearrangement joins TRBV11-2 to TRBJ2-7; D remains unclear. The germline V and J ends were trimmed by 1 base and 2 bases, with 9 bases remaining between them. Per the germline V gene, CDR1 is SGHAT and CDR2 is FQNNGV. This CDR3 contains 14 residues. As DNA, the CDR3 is TGTGCCAGCAGCTTAGTGACGCGAGCCTACGAGCAGTACTTC. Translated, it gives CASSLVTRAYEQYF.

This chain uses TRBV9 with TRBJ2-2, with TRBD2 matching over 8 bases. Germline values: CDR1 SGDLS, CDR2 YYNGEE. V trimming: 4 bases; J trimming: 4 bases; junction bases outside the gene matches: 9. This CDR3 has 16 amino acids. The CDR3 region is CASSTRAGEVTGELFF. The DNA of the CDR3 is TGTGCCAGCAGCACCCGAGCGGGAGAGGTCACCGGGGAGCTGTTTTTT. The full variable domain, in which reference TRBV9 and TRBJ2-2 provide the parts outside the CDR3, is DSGVTQTPKHLITATGQRVTLRCSPRSGDLSVYWYQQSLDQGLQFLIQYYNGEERAKGNILERFSAQQFPDLHSELNLSSLELGDSALYFCASSTRAGEVTGELFFGEGSRLTVL.

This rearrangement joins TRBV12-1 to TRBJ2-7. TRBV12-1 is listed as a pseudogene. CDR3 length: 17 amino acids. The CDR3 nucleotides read TGTGCCAGCAGCTTCCTCTCCGAAAACTGGACGGACTACGAGCAGTACTTC. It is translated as CASSFLSENWTDYEQYF.

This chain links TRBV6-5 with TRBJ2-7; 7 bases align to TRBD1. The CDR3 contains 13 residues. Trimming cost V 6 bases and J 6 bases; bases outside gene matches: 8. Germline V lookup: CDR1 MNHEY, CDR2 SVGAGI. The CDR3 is CASRWGQLSEQYF. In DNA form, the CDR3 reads TGTGCCAGCAGATGGGGACAGCTTAGCGAGCAGTACTTC.